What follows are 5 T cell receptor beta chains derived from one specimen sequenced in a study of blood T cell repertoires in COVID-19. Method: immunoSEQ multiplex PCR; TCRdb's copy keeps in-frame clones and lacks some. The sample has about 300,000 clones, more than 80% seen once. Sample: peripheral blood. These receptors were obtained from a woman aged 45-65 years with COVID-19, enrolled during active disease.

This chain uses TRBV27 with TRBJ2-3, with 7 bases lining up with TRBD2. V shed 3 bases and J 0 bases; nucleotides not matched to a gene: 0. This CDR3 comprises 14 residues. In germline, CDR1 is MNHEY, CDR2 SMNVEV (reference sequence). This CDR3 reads CASSFGGSTDTQYF. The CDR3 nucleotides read TGTGCCAGCAGTTTCGGGGGGAGCACAGATACGCAGTATTTT.

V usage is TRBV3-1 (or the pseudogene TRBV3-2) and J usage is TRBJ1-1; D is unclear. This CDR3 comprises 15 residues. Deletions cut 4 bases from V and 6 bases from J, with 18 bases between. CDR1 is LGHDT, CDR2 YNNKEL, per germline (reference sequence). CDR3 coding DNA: TGTGCCAGCAGCCCCACGGCCAGGCTTGGCTCTGAAGCTTTCTTT. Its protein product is CASSPTARLGSEAFF.

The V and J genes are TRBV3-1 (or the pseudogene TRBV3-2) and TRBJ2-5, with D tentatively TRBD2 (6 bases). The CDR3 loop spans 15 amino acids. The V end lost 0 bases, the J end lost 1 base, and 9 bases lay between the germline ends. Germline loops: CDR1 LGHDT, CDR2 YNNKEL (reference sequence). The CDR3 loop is CASSQDFGSQETQYF. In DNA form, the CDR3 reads TGTGCCAGCAGCCAAGATTTCGGGAGCCAAGAGACCCAGTACTTC.

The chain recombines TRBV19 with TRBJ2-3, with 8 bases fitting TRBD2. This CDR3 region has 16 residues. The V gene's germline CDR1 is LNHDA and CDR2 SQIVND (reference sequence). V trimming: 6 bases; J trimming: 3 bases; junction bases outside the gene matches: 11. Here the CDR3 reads CASSPLAALGTDTQYF. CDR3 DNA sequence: TGTGCCAGTAGCCCACTAGCGGCCTTGGGGACAGATACGCAGTATTTT.

This CDR3 reads CASSFERMGNTIYF. CDR3 sequence (DNA): TGTGCCAGCAGCTTTGAGAGGATGGGAAACACCATATATTTT. The chain employs TRBV7-9 and TRBJ1-3; D not certain. V gave up 3 bases and J gave up 4 bases, with 10 bases separating them. CDR3 size: 14 residues. The germline CDR1 and CDR2 sequences are SEHNR and FQNEAQ (reference sequence).